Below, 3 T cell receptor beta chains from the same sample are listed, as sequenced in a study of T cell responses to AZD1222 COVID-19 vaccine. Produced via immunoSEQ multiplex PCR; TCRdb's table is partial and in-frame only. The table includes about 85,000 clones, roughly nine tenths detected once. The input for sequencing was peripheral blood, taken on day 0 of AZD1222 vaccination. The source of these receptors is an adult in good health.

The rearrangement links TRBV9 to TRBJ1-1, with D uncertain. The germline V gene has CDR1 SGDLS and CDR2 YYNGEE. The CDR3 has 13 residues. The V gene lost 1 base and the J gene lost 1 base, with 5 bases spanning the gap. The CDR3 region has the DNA TGTGCCAGCAGCGTAAGCCCGAACACTGAAGCTTTCTTT. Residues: CASSVSPNTEAFF. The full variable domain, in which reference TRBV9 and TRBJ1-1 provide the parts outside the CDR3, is DSGVTQTPKHLITATGQRVTLRCSPRSGDLSVYWYQQSLDQGLQFLIQYYNGEERAKGNILERFSAQQFPDLHSELNLSSLELGDSALYFCASSVSPNTEAFFGQGTRLTVV.

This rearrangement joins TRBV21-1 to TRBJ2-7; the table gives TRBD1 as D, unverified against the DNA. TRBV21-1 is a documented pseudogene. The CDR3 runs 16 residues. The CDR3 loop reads CASSFWTGASSYEQYF. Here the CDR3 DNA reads TGTGCCAGCAGCTTTTGGACAGGGGCGAGCTCCTACGAGCAGTACTTC.

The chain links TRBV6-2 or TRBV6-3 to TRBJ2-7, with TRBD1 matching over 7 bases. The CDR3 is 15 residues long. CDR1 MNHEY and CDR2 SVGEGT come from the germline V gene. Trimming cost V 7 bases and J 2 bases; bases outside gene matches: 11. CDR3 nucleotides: TGTGCCAGCATCCCGGCGACAGGGCAGCCCTACGAGCAGTACTTC. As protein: CASIPATGQPYEQYF.